This note documents a single TCR beta chain sequence. The data stem from a study of blood T cell repertoires in COVID-19. In the study overall: The study drew acute and convalescent COVID-19 samples from the United States, Italy and Spain.

Original methodology: For nucleated cells, counts were estimated from reference gene primer amplification. The table came from immunoSEQ multiplex PCR; TCRdb's copy has only in-frame clones and leaves some out. For V, J and clone size, that table is used; D and trimming come from the DNA. The data contain fewer than 400,000 clones, nearly 90% of them singletons. Patients of the Seattle cohort, enrolled during active infection, were followed longitudinally. The receptor's source is a young woman with COVID-19, enrolled during active disease. The material sequenced was peripheral blood.

The CDR3 DNA follows: TGTGCCAGCAGCTTAGCCGAGCCCCTCTATGGCTACACCTTC. It codes for CASSLAEPLYGYTF. The chain couples TRBV5-5 to TRBJ1-2; no clear D gene. The ends were cut back, 2 bases at V and 4 bases at J, with 12 bases in the middle. Germline CDR1 and CDR2: SGHKS and YYEKEE (reference sequence). CDR3 length: 14 residues.